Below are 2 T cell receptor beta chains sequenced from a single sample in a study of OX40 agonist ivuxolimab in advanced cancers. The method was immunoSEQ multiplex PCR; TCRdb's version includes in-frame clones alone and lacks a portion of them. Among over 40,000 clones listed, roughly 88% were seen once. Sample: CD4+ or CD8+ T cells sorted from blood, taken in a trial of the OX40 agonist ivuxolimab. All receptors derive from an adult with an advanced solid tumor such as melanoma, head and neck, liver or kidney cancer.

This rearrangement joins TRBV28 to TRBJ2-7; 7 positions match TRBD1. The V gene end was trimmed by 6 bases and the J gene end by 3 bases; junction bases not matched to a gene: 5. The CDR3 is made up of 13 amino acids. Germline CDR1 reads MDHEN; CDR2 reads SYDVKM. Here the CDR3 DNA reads TGTGCCAGCAGCAACTCAGGGGGCTACGAGCAGTACTTC. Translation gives CASSNSGGYEQYF.

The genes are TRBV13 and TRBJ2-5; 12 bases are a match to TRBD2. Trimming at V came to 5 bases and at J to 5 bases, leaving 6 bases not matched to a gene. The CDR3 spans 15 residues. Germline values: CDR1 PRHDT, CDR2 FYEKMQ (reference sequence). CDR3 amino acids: CASSLLTSGSETQYF. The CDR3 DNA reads TGTGCCAGCAGCCTACTGACTAGCGGGAGTGAGACCCAGTACTTC.